Shown below are 14 T cell receptor beta chains from a single sample sequenced in a study of CD8+CD57+ T cells in acquired aplastic anemia. For CDR3 and TCR beta VDJ profiling, genomic DNA was the template used. TCRdb analysed the reads with MiXCR anew, one entry per CDR3 protein. The data show hundreds of thousands of distinct CDR3 sequences, 65% to 75% seen once. The specimen sequenced was sorted CD4+, CD8+, or CD8+CD57+ T cells (not recorded which) from PBMCs. These receptor sequences come from a human donor in good health, serving as a control.

Comments on this clonotype: At one of its ends the junction is not consistent with the germline gene, which may arise from a read error. The V call is TRBV5-5, the J call TRBJ1-1; D perhaps matches TRBD1 (5 bases). Germline V gene sequence: CDR1 SGHKS, CDR2 YYEKEE (reference sequence). The CDR3 loop spans 14 amino acids. In DNA, the CDR3 is TGTGTCAGCAGCTTTCAGGAAAGGAGGGGTGAAGCTTTCTTT. It translates to CVSSFQERRGEAFF.

Of note for this clonotype: Given a much more abundant clone one base away, this may be a read error. V usage is TRBV30 and J usage is TRBJ1-2; D perhaps matches TRBD1 (5 bases). V was clipped by 2 bases and J by 7 bases, with 14 bases between them. The CDR3 extends over 13 amino acids. Germline V gene sequence: CDR1 GTSNPN, CDR2 SVGIG (reference sequence). The CDR3 reads CAWSTAGRTGYTF. The CDR3 DNA is TGTGCCTGGAGTACGGCAGGGAGGACTGGCTACACCTTC.

On this clonotype itself: A junction boundary mismatches the germline segment, possibly from a read error. The J gene is TRBJ2-7, the V gene TRBV7-2; D may be TRBD1 or TRBD2 (5 bases each). This CDR3 comprises 14 residues. Germline V lookup: CDR1 SGHTA, CDR2 FQGNSA. DNA for the CDR3: TGTGCCAGCAGTTACTCGCCCGGGGCGAGGGCTGAGACTTTC. It codes for CASSYSPGARAETF. The complete variable domain, with remaining parts taken from reference TRBV7-2 and TRBJ2-7, reads GAGVSQSPSNKVTEKGKDVELRCDPISGHTALYWYRQSLGQGLEFLIYFQGNSAPDKSGLPSDRFSAERTGGSVSTLTIQRTQQEDSAVYLCASSYSPGARAETFGPGTRLTVT.

This clonotype has just one count. This chain connects TRBV20-1 to TRBJ2-5, with a possible D match to TRBD1 (5 bases). This CDR3 spans 16 amino acids. Trimming stripped 8 bases from V and 2 bases from J, with 24 bases between. From germline, CDR1 is DFQATT and CDR2 SNEGSKA (reference sequence). CDR3: CSSTAGAAEVQETQYF. Written as DNA, the CDR3 is TGCAGTTCGACGGCTGGGGCCGCTGAAGTTCAAGAGACCCAGTACTTC.

Of note for this clonotype: One end of the junction does not line up with germline, which may come from a read error. J is TRBJ1-4 and V is TRBV12-3 or TRBV12-4; tentative D call: TRBD1 (6 bases). CDR3 size: 17 residues. DNA for the CDR3: TGTGCCAGCAGTCCGGGGGCAGGCCTACCCCTTAATGAAGAACTGTTTTTT. It yields the protein CASSPGAGLPLNEELFF.

Ten or more counts support this clonotype. J is TRBJ2-3 and V is TRBV20-1; 10 nucleotides agree with TRBD1. CDR3 size: 20 residues. Germline V gene lookup returns CDR1 DFQATT and CDR2 SNEGSKA (reference sequence). After removal of 0 bases from V and 2 bases from J, the junction contained 17 bases not matched to a gene. This chain's CDR3 is CSARDIAGWTGTGVTDTQYF. CDR3 bases: TGCAGTGCTAGAGATATAGCGGGGTGGACCGGGACAGGGGTCACAGATACGCAGTATTTT.

Only one count was recorded for this clonotype. The rearrangement links TRBV11-1 to TRBJ2-2; no definite D call. The CDR3 has 15 residues. V dropped 5 bases and J dropped 1 base, with 11 bases sitting between them. Germline V gene data show CDR1 as SGHAT and CDR2 as FQDESV (reference sequence). The CDR3 nucleotides read TGTGCCAGCAGCCCTGGACCGGGGAACACCGGGGAGCTGTTTTTT. Translating gives CASSPGPGNTGELFF.

As for this clonotype: This may stem from a read error, because a much larger clone lies one nucleotide away. The chain recombines TRBV7-6 with TRBJ1-4; 7 bases agree with TRBD1. This CDR3 region has 15 residues. With 5 bases clipped from V and 7 bases from J, the junction kept 10 bases outside the gene matches. Germline CDR1 reads SGHVS; CDR2 reads FNYEAQ. In DNA, the CDR3 is TGTGCCAGCAGCCAAACCAGGGGGGGGGTTGAAAAACTGTTTTTT. Translating gives CASSQTRGGVEKLFF.

This clonotype has just one count. The rearrangement links TRBV7-3 to TRBJ1-1; 7 nucleotides match TRBD1. Trimming at V came to 5 bases and at J to 3 bases, leaving 3 bases not matched to a gene. The CDR3 totals 13 residues. Germline V lookup: CDR1 SGHTA, CDR2 FQGTGA. The CDR3 here is CASSRDSHTEAFF. The CDR3, as DNA: TGTGCCAGCAGCCGGGACAGCCACACTGAAGCTTTCTTT.

The genes are TRBV7-2 and TRBJ1-4; D gene uncertain. Deletions cut 3 bases from V and 7 bases from J, with 12 bases between. Germline CDR1 is SGHTA and CDR2 is FQGNSA. This CDR3 is 14 amino acids long. The CDR3 DNA sequence: TGTGCCAGCAGCTTGGCGCCCCGCACTGAAAAACTGTTTTTT. Translated, it gives CASSLAPRTEKLFF.

A note on this clonotype: A read error may produce the germline difference seen at one junction end. The chain links TRBV2 to TRBJ2-1; either TRBD1 or TRBD2 may fit D (5 bases each). Germline lookup yields CDR1 SNHLY and CDR2 FYNNEI. CDR3 length equals 15 residues. CDR3 sequence (DNA): TGTGCCACCCGCGGGCCCAGGGTTGATCTCGATGCGCAGTATTTC. It translates to CATRGPRVDLDAQYF.

This clonotype was observed at least ten times. The chain uses TRBV12-3 or TRBV12-4 and TRBJ1-5; a weak D match, TRBD1 (5 bases). CDR3 length equals 14 residues. Trimming took off 7 bases at V and 7 bases at J, with 17 bases between the two ends. CDR3 protein: CASTIGTRTQPQHF. The CDR3 DNA is TGTGCCAGCACTATCGGGACCCGGACGCAGCCCCAGCATTTT.

Many counts were recorded for this clonotype. The CDR3, as DNA: TGCGCCAGCAGCCAAGAAAGGTTCCCAGACTCTGGAAACACCATATATTTT. Translated, it gives CASSQERFPDSGNTIYF. This chain uses TRBV4-1 with TRBJ1-3; D not resolved. The CDR3 runs 17 residues. Germline CDR1 reads MGHRA; CDR2 reads YSYEKL. The V and J ends lost 0 bases and 0 bases respectively, with 12 bases between them.

About this clonotype itself: The junction departs from the called germline gene at one end, perhaps through a read error. The chain couples TRBV4-2 to TRBJ2-1; the D gene is possibly TRBD1 (7 bases). CDR1 is LGHNA and CDR2 is YNFKEQ in the germline V gene. This CDR3 contains 16 residues. As DNA, the CDR3 is TGTGCCAGCCGCCAACCCGGGCAGGGGGGATACAATGAGCAGTTCTTC. This translates into CASRQPGQGGYNEQFF.